This entry lists 7 T cell receptor beta chains sequenced from one sample in a study of CD8+CD57+ T cells in acquired aplastic anemia. Researchers used genomic DNA as the template to profile TCR beta VDJ and CDR3. TCRdb recomputed calls from the reads with MiXCR, one row per CDR3 protein. This table holds about 180,000 distinct CDR3 sequences, around 50% found once. The authors sequenced patients whose flow cytometry had shown CD8+CD57+ cell expansion. The sequencing sample was made of sorted CD4+, CD8+, or CD8+CD57+ T cells (not recorded which) from PBMCs. The receptor set was obtained from a human donor with aplastic anemia.

V and J are TRBV2 and TRBJ2-7, with 9 bases identical to TRBD1. The CDR3 contains 14 residues. V shed 4 bases and J 4 bases; nucleotides not matched to a gene: 5. In germline, CDR1 is SNHLY, CDR2 FYNNEI. CDR3 bases: TGTGCCAGCAGTGTGGACAGGGGTACGTACGAGCAGTACTTC. Translated, it gives CASSVDRGTYEQYF.

This clonotype appeared many times. This chain joins TRBV5-4 and TRBJ1-2, with a tentative D call TRBD1 (5 bases). Trimming removed 0 bases from V and 6 bases from J, with 15 bases in between. The germline V gene encodes CDR1 SGHNT and CDR2 YYREEE (reference sequence). This CDR3 is built from 15 residues. The CDR3 here is CASSLVTRGADGYTF. The CDR3 DNA follows: TGTGCCAGCAGCTTGGTGACAAGGGGCGCCGATGGCTACACCTTC. The full variable domain, rest sourced from reference TRBV5-4 and TRBJ1-2, is ETGVTQSPTHLIKTRGQQVTLRCSSQSGHNTVSWYQQALGQGPQFIFQYYREEENGRGNFPPRFSGLQFPNYSSELNVNALELDDSALYLCASSLVTRGADGYTFGSGTRLTVV.

There are many counts of this clonotype. Here the CDR3 DNA reads TGTGCCAGCAGCCCAAGAGAGGGCAGGGACGGCGAGCAGTACTTC. Translation gives CASSPREGRDGEQYF. The J gene is TRBJ2-7, the V gene TRBV9, with D perhaps TRBD1 or TRBD2 (5 bases each). Germline assignment: CDR1 SGDLS and CDR2 YYNGEE. Between the trimmed V and J ends, which lost 4 bases and 6 bases, there was a span of 20 bases. This CDR3 contains 15 residues.

This clonotype was detected many times. The J gene is TRBJ1-2, the V gene TRBV20-1, with TRBD1 matching 7 bases. Per germline, CDR1 DFQATT and CDR2 SNEGSKA (reference sequence). V gave up 4 bases and J gave up 5 bases; unmatched junction bases: 7. This CDR3 has 13 amino acids. CDR3 DNA sequence: TGCAGTGCTACCTTGGACAGGTTGTATGGCTACACCTTC. Its protein is CSATLDRLYGYTF.

This clonotype is a singleton in its sample. The chain joins TRBV19 to TRBJ1-3; no clear D. Germline CDR1 is LNHDA and CDR2 is SQIVND (reference sequence). Trimming removed 6 bases from V and 2 bases from J, with 20 bases in between. The CDR3 contains 17 residues. In DNA form, the CDR3 reads TGTGCCAGTAGCCCTACCTCCGGAGGAGGGACTGGAAACACCATATATTTT. This translates into CASSPTSGGGTGNTIYF.

V gene TRBV7-2 combines with J gene TRBJ1-1; D is unclear. With 5 bases removed from V and 7 bases from J, the gap between germline ends came to 14 bases. Germline V gene data show CDR1 as SGHTA and CDR2 as FQGNSA. This CDR3 is built from 13 residues. The CDR3 reads CASSPTWRGEAFF. In DNA form, the CDR3 reads TGTGCCAGCAGCCCAACATGGAGAGGTGAAGCTTTCTTT.

This clonotype has ten or more counts. The chain's CDR3 is CSAPGQGNTEAFF. The CDR3 DNA reads as TGCAGTGCTCCGGGACAGGGGAACACTGAAGCTTTCTTT. The rearrangement joins TRBV20-1 to TRBJ1-1; 9 nucleotides agree with TRBD1. Germline V gives CDR1 DFQATT, CDR2 SNEGSKA (reference sequence). The CDR3 consists of 13 residues. With 5 bases clipped from V and 1 base from J, the junction kept 2 bases outside the gene matches.